Shown below are 20 T cell receptor beta chains from a single sample sequenced in a study of PD-1 blockade in mismatch repair-deficient tumors. This table comes from immunoSEQ multiplex PCR, and its TCRdb copy is limited to in-frame clones, with some not included. The profile covers tens of thousands of clones, with over 70% appearing a single time and under 3% taken by the ten largest. The sequenced sample was peripheral blood, obtained 12 weeks after starting pembrolizumab. Every receptor here comes from an adult with mismatch repair-deficient cancer.

The rearrangement links TRBV10-3 to TRBJ1-2; D not resolved. CDR3 length equals 12 residues. V gave up 4 bases and J gave up 4 bases, with 7 bases separating them. Germline V gene sequence: CDR1 ENHRY, CDR2 SYGVKD. The CDR3 is CAISVGSYGYTF. The CDR3, as DNA: TGTGCCATCAGTGTAGGGAGCTATGGCTACACCTTC.

CDR3 nucleotides: TGTGCCAGCACCCGGGGAGGACAGGGGAACTATGGCTACACCTTC. Translation gives CASTRGGQGNYGYTF. The rearrangement joins TRBV7-9 to TRBJ1-2, with TRBD1 identical over 9 bases. CDR1 and CDR2 from the germline V gene are SEHNR and FQNEAQ (reference sequence). The ends lost 7 bases at V and 2 bases at J; junction bases unmatched: 8. This CDR3 has 15 residues.

J is TRBJ1-1 and V is TRBV5-1, with D possibly being TRBD1 (6 bases). CDR3 size: 13 residues. Between the trimmed V and J ends, which lost 8 bases and 4 bases, there was a span of 15 bases. The germline V gene encodes CDR1 SGHRS and CDR2 YFSETQ. In DNA, the CDR3 is TGCGCCAGTCACAGGGACGACGGCACTGAAGCTTTCTTT. Translated, it gives CASHRDDGTEAFF.

Only a few counts were recorded for this clone. This rearrangement joins TRBV19 to TRBJ1-1, with a weak D call TRBD1 (6 bases). The CDR3 sequence is 13 residues long. Germline-derived CDR1 and CDR2 are LNHDA and SQIVND (reference sequence). V gave up 9 bases and J gave up 2 bases, with 13 bases separating them. CDR3 loop: CASGRGANTEAFF. The CDR3 coding sequence is TGTGCCAGCGGCCGGGGGGCTAACACTGAAGCTTTCTTT.

The gene calls are TRBV30 and TRBJ1-1, with D uncertain. V was pared by 1 base and J by 6 bases, with 9 bases between. The CDR3 extends over 12 amino acids. The V gene's germline CDR1 is GTSNPN and CDR2 SVGIG (reference sequence). The DNA of the CDR3 is TGTGCCTGGAGTGGCGGCCAGGCTGAAGCTTTCTTT. As protein: CAWSGGQAEAFF. The variable domain in full, with the rest retrieved from reference TRBV30 and TRBJ1-1, is SQTIHQWPATLVQPVGSPLSLECTVEGTSNPNLYWYRQAAGRGLQLLFYSVGIGQISSEVPQNLSASRPQDRQFILSSKKLLLSDSGFYLCAWSGGQAEAFFGQGTRLTVV.

The chain couples TRBV6-5 to TRBJ2-3; the D is unclear. The CDR3 extends over 13 amino acids. CDR1 and CDR2 from the germline V gene are MNHEY and SVGAGI. Between the trimmed V and J ends, which lost 2 bases and 2 bases, there was a span of 5 bases. CDR3 sequence (DNA): TGTGCCAGCAGTTACAGGTTCACAGATACGCAGTATTTT. Protein product: CASSYRFTDTQYF.

This clone occurred once. The chain is built from TRBV18 and TRBJ2-2; no definite D call. The V gene's germline CDR1 is KGHSH and CDR2 LQKENI. The CDR3 runs 15 residues. V was clipped by 5 bases and J by 0 bases, with 10 bases between them. DNA for the CDR3: TGTGCCAGCTCAAGAGTGGGGACGAACACCGGGGAGCTGTTTTTT. It is translated as CASSRVGTNTGELFF.

The rearrangement uses TRBV11-2 and TRBJ2-5; tentative D call: TRBD2 (5 bases). This CDR3 is 15 amino acids long. Germline CDR1 reads SGHAT; CDR2 reads FQNNGV. Trimming took 5 bases from V and 5 from J, leaving 18 bases between them. As DNA, the CDR3 is TGTGCCAGCAGCCCGGCCGGCCGGGGTGGCGAGACCCAGTACTTC. Amino acids: CASSPAGRGGETQYF. Full variable domain (missing parts from reference TRBV11-2 and TRBJ2-5): EAGVAQSPRYKIIEKRQSVAFWCNPISGHATLYWYQQILGQGPKLLIQFQNNGVVDDSQLPKDRFSAERLKGVDSTLKIQPAKLEDSAVYLCASSPAGRGGETQYFGPGTRLLVL.

This clone is a singleton in its sample. As DNA, the CDR3 is TGTGCCAGCAGTCTCTATAGCGGCCGCACAGATACGCAGTATTTT. Translation: CASSLYSGRTDTQYF. The rearrangement links TRBV27 to TRBJ2-3; D may be TRBD2 (6 bases). The CDR3 is 15 residues long. Per germline, CDR1 MNHEY and CDR2 SMNVEV (reference sequence). V shed 5 bases and J shed 1 base, with 13 bases lying between them.

The chain has TRBV12-1 and TRBJ2-7; TRBD2 is taken as the D call from the table, unchecked against the DNA. TRBV12-1 is deemed a pseudogene. The CDR3 sequence is 17 residues long. The CDR3 here is CASSQARRTESSYEQYF. In nucleotides, the CDR3 is TGTGCCAGCAGCCAAGCACGGAGGACGGAAAGCTCCTACGAGCAGTACTTC.

This clone appeared a single time. The rearrangement links TRBV28 to TRBJ2-1; 9 bases align to TRBD2. Germline assignment: CDR1 MDHEN and CDR2 SYDVKM. V shed 5 bases and J 6 bases; nucleotides not matched to a gene: 8. This CDR3 spans 15 amino acids. CDR3 DNA sequence: TGTGCCAGCAGTCCCCCGCTAGCGGGAATCAATGAGCAGTTCTTC. It specifies CASSPPLAGINEQFF.

The chain carries TRBV9 and TRBJ1-3; D call uncertain. The CDR3 spans 13 residues. Germline V lookup: CDR1 SGDLS, CDR2 YYNGEE. Trimming pared 3 bases from V and 8 bases from J, leaving 12 bases between. CDR3 loop: CASSGKGGYTIYF. CDR3 DNA sequence: TGTGCCAGCAGCGGCAAGGGTGGGTACACCATATATTTT.

The gene calls are TRBV7-9 and TRBJ2-5; D gene uncertain. Trimming left V 6 bases short and J 4 bases short, with 9 bases between. Germline CDR1 is SEHNR and CDR2 is FQNEAQ (reference sequence). The CDR3 runs 12 residues. The CDR3 bases are TGTGCCAGCAGAGGGCTATTAGAGACCCAGTACTTC. This encodes CASRGLLETQYF. The variable domain in full, with the rest retrieved from reference TRBV7-9 and TRBJ2-5, is DTGVSQNPRHKITKRGQNVTFRCDPISEHNRLYWYRQTLGQGPEFLTYFQNEAQLEKSRLLSDRFSAERPKGSFSTLEIQRTEQGDSAMYLCASRGLLETQYFGPGTRLLVL.

This chain uses TRBV6-1 with TRBJ2-6; a weak D match, TRBD1 (6 bases). The germline CDR1 and CDR2 sequences are MNHNS and SASEGT. The V end lost 7 bases, the J end lost 0 bases, and 10 bases lay between the germline ends. CDR3 length equals 15 residues. The CDR3 loop reads CASISGHSGANVLTF. CDR3 DNA: TGTGCCAGCATATCGGGACACTCTGGGGCCAACGTCCTGACTTTC.

This clone was found once. CDR3 in amino acids: CAIRLAGGPNEQFF. In DNA form, the CDR3 reads TGTGCCATCCGACTAGCGGGAGGCCCCAATGAGCAGTTCTTC. The gene calls are TRBV5-4 and TRBJ2-1; 13 nucleotides match TRBD2. The CDR3 has 14 residues. CDR1 and CDR2 from the germline V gene are SGHNT and YYREEE (reference sequence). V lost 9 bases, J lost 6 bases, and 6 bases stayed unmatched.

The chain has TRBV7-9 and TRBJ2-5, with 9 bases lining up with TRBD1. V gave up 5 bases and J gave up 14 bases; unmatched junction bases: 6. The CDR3 has 11 amino acids. The V gene's germline CDR1 is SEHNR and CDR2 FQNEAQ (reference sequence). This CDR3 is CASSTRDRDYF. The CDR3 region has the DNA TGTGCCAGCAGCACCCGGGACAGGGACTACTTC.

The chain has TRBV11-2 and TRBJ1-4; no definite D call. Per germline, CDR1 SGHAT and CDR2 FQNNGV. The CDR3 has 15 residues. V lost 1 base and J lost 8, with 14 bases in between. The CDR3 here is CASSLAPGKGEKLFF. The DNA for the CDR3 is TGTGCCAGCAGCTTAGCGCCGGGAAAGGGAGAAAAACTGTTTTTT.

V is TRBV6-5 and J is TRBJ1-5, with D possibly matching TRBD1 (5 bases). There are 14 residues in the CDR3. Germline V gene data show CDR1 as MNHEY and CDR2 as SVGAGI. Trimming took 3 bases from V and 4 from J, leaving 10 bases between them. The DNA for the CDR3 is TGTGCCAGCAGTTATTCCGGGGCAAATCAGCCCCAGCATTTT. It encodes CASSYSGANQPQHF.

The V call is TRBV15, the J call TRBJ1-4; D may be TRBD1 (5 bases). The CDR3 contains 16 residues. The V and J ends lost 4 bases and 8 bases respectively, with 20 bases between them. Germline V gene lookup returns CDR1 LNHNV and CDR2 YYDKDF (reference sequence). CDR3 sequence reads: CATSTGTAWIYEKLFF. The CDR3 nucleotides read TGTGCCACCAGCACAGGGACGGCGTGGATATACGAAAAACTGTTTTTT.

The chain carries TRBV6-5 and TRBJ2-5, with a weak D call TRBD2 (6 bases). Germline V gives CDR1 MNHEY, CDR2 SVGAGI. The CDR3 contains 13 residues. V lost 2 bases and J 5 bases, leaving 9 bases between the germline ends. The CDR3 DNA reads TGTGCCAGCAGTTACCTAGGGAGGGAGACCCAGTACTTC. Translated, it gives CASSYLGRETQYF.